Listed below are T cell receptor beta chains from one sample, sequenced in a study of control samples from healthy donors and cancer patients. Assay: immunoSEQ multiplex PCR; the TCRdb copy retains only in-frame clones and omits some. Here the sample spans 11,000 to 15,000 clones, around three quarters being singletons. The sample was formalin-fixed, paraffin-embedded tissue. These receptors were collected from a female donor with lung cancer. The CDR3 runs from the conserved cysteine through the conserved F or W. Each record gives: V gene, J gene, D gene, clone size, CDR3 DNA, CDR3 protein. A D gene is named only where the DNA matches it firmly. Clone size is stated in some rows and not others, as once, few, many or a class when expanded.

v_gene: TRBV12-3/TRBV12-4
j_gene: TRBJ2-7
d_gene: NA
abundance: NA
CDR3nt: TGTGCCAGCAGTTACACTAGGGGCCACCCGTACTTC
CDR3aa: CASSYTRGHPYF

v_gene: TRBV4-3
j_gene: TRBJ2-6
d_gene: NA
abundance: NA
CDR3nt: TGCGCCAGCAGCTCCAGTCACCCTAGCTCTGGGGCCAACGTCCTGACTTTC
CDR3aa: CASSSSHPSSGANVLTF

v_gene: TRBV29-1
j_gene: TRBJ1-1
d_gene: TRBD1
abundance: few
CDR3nt: TGCAGCGTGGGCCGACAGGGGTGGGAGCTAGCTGAAGCTTTCTTT
CDR3aa: CSVGRQGWELAEAFF

v_gene: TRBV18
j_gene: TRBJ1-1
d_gene: TRBD1
abundance: few
CDR3nt: TGTGCCAGCTCACTGGACAGGCCCATATCGAACACTGAAGCTTTCTTT
CDR3aa: CASSLDRPISNTEAFF

v_gene: TRBV20-1
j_gene: TRBJ1-2
d_gene: NA
abundance: once
CDR3nt: TGCAGTGCAAGTGGGTCCAATACTAACTATGGCTACACCTTC
CDR3aa: CSASGSNTNYGYTF

v_gene: TRBV4-3
j_gene: TRBJ2-2
d_gene: TRBD2
abundance: NA
CDR3nt: TGCGCCAGCAGCCTCGAGCGGGGTCGGAACACCGGGGAGCTGTTTTTT
CDR3aa: CASSLERGRNTGELFF

v_gene: TRBV11-2
j_gene: TRBJ1-1
d_gene: NA
abundance: NA
CDR3nt: TGTGCCAGCAGCTCTATAGTCTCCGGGGTGGCTTTCCGGCAAGCTTTCTTT
CDR3aa: CASSSIVSGVAFRQAFF

v_gene: TRBV7-9
j_gene: TRBJ2-3
d_gene: TRBD2
abundance: few
CDR3nt: TGTGCCAGCAGCTTAGTAATTAGCGGGAGCACAGATACGCAGTATTTT
CDR3aa: CASSLVISGSTDTQYF

v_gene: TRBV19
j_gene: TRBJ1-4
d_gene: NA
abundance: once
CDR3nt: TGTGCCAGTACCGCGAGGGGGGCGGGGAGTGAAAAACTGTTTTTT
CDR3aa: CASTARGAGSEKLFF

v_gene: TRBV9
j_gene: TRBJ1-1
d_gene: NA
abundance: NA
CDR3nt: TGTGCCAGCAGCCCCAGACCAGAGTACACTGAAGCTTTCTTT
CDR3aa: CASSPRPEYTEAFF

v_gene: TRBV11-2
j_gene: TRBJ2-2
d_gene: NA
abundance: few
CDR3nt: TGTGCCAGCAGCCCAGACAGGATGACCGGGGAGCTGTTTTTT
CDR3aa: CASSPDRMTGELFF

v_gene: TRBV10-3
j_gene: TRBJ2-7
d_gene: TRBD2
abundance: NA
CDR3nt: TGTGCCATCAGCCGGGGTAGCGGGAGATCCGAGCAGTACTTC
CDR3aa: CAISRGSGRSEQYF

v_gene: TRBV7-9
j_gene: TRBJ2-4
d_gene: NA
abundance: once
CDR3nt: TGTGCCAGCAGCCCACCGGTAGGGGCCAAAAACATTCAGTACTTC
CDR3aa: CASSPPVGAKNIQYF

v_gene: TRBV3-1/TRBV3-2
j_gene: TRBJ1-2
d_gene: NA
abundance: NA
CDR3nt: TGTGCCAGCAGCCAACCACCAACGGGGTGGAACTATGGCTACACCTTC
CDR3aa: CASSQPPTGWNYGYTF

v_gene: TRBV18
j_gene: TRBJ1-6
d_gene: TRBD1
abundance: few
CDR3nt: TGTGCCAGCTCACCACGATCGGACAGGGAGATATCACCCCTCCACTTT
CDR3aa: CASSPRSDREISPLHF

v_gene: TRBV6-2/TRBV6-3
j_gene: TRBJ2-5
d_gene: TRBD2
abundance: once
CDR3nt: TGTGCCAGCAGTTACTCTTTTTTCTTGCGGGGGCAAGAGACCCAGTACTTC
CDR3aa: CASSYSFFLRGQETQYF

v_gene: TRBV7-8
j_gene: TRBJ1-4
d_gene: TRBD1
abundance: NA
CDR3nt: TGTGCCAGCAGCCCCCGGAAGGGGGCCACTAATGAAAAACTGTTTTTT
CDR3aa: CASSPRKGATNEKLFF

v_gene: TRBV7-3
j_gene: TRBJ2-3
d_gene: NA
abundance: NA
CDR3nt: TGTGCCAGCAGCTGGACTAACACAGATACGCAGTATTTT
CDR3aa: CASSWTNTDTQYF

v_gene: TRBV10-3
j_gene: TRBJ2-1
d_gene: TRBD1
abundance: NA
CDR3nt: TGTGCCATCGGGGGGGAGGACAGGGGATACAATGAGCAGTTCTTC
CDR3aa: CAIGGEDRGYNEQFF

v_gene: TRBV6-6
j_gene: TRBJ1-2
d_gene: NA
abundance: NA
CDR3nt: TGTGCCAGCAGTCAATCCACCAGAGCGGGCGCGGCGTATGGCTACACCTTC
CDR3aa: CASSQSTRAGAAYGYTF

v_gene: TRBV19
j_gene: TRBJ1-6
d_gene: NA
abundance: NA
CDR3nt: TGTGCCAGTAGTATTTCCAACGCGGGTAGTAATTCACCCCTCCACTTT
CDR3aa: CASSISNAGSNSPLHF

v_gene: TRBV2
j_gene: TRBJ1-1
d_gene: TRBD1
abundance: few
CDR3nt: TGTGCCAGCAGCCCCGGGACAGGGCCCCGGCACACTGAAGCTTTCTTT
CDR3aa: CASSPGTGPRHTEAFF

v_gene: TRBV11-2
j_gene: TRBJ2-1
d_gene: TRBD1
abundance: NA
CDR3nt: TGTGCCAGCAGCCTGGGGACAGCCTACAATGAGCAGTTCTTC
CDR3aa: CASSLGTAYNEQFF